Each of the 31 T cell receptor beta chains below was sequenced from the same sample in a study of blood T cell repertoires in COVID-19. Clones were read by immunoSEQ multiplex PCR, and TCRdb kept only the in-frame ones, dropping some. The sample includes a few hundred thousand clones, 80% to 90% of them seen just once. Sequencing used PBMCs or T cells enriched from blood (not recorded which). Receptor source: a man aged 30-40 years who had recovered from COVID-19.

This clone showed up just once. CDR3 residues: CASSSGQFNQPQHF. The CDR3 DNA follows: TGTGCCAGCAGTTCGGGACAGTTCAATCAGCCCCAGCATTTT. The chain recombines TRBV28 with TRBJ1-5; the match to TRBD1 covers 7 bases. This CDR3 is 14 amino acids long. V shed 4 bases, J shed 3 bases, and the junction held 3 bases outside the gene matches. Germline loops: CDR1 MDHEN, CDR2 SYDVKM.

The rearrangement uses TRBV27 and TRBJ1-5; the match to TRBD1 covers 7 bases. V was clipped by 6 bases and J by 7 bases; unmatched bases: 12. Germline lookup yields CDR1 MNHEY and CDR2 SMNVEV (reference sequence). This CDR3 has 15 amino acids. CDR3 sequence reads: CASRRKTGLEQPQHF. CDR3 in DNA: TGTGCCAGCAGAAGAAAGACAGGGCTAGAGCAGCCCCAGCATTTT.

This chain uses TRBV19 with TRBJ2-3, with no clear D. The germline V gene encodes CDR1 LNHDA and CDR2 SQIVND (reference sequence). The V and J ends lost 8 bases and 2 bases respectively, with 14 bases between them. The CDR3 spans 14 residues. The CDR3 region has the DNA TGTGCCAGTGAATCGGGTCGAACCACAGATACGCAGTATTTT. This codes for CASESGRTTDTQYF.

V usage is TRBV19 and J usage is TRBJ2-3; 14 nucleotides line up with TRBD2. Germline CDR1 and CDR2: LNHDA and SQIVND (reference sequence). CDR3 length: 14 amino acids. The CDR3 region has the DNA TGTGCGTCGGCCGGGACTAGCGGGAGTTATACGCAGTATTTT. Protein sequence: CASAGTSGSYTQYF.

The chain carries TRBV10-3 and TRBJ2-3; 8 positions match TRBD1. V was pared by 10 bases and J by 1 base, with 4 bases of the junction left unmatched. Germline-derived CDR1 and CDR2 are ENHRY and SYGVKD. This CDR3 comprises 13 residues. CDR3 nucleotides: TGTGCCACCAGGGGGCAGGGCACAGATACGCAGTATTTT. This encodes CATRGQGTDTQYF.

V is TRBV6-5 and J is TRBJ1-2; a possible D gene is TRBD1 (6 bases). V gave up 2 bases and J gave up 4 bases, with 17 bases separating them. The CDR3 is 16 residues long. Germline V CDR1 and CDR2: MNHEY, SVGAGI. CDR3 region: CASSYMGARVGYGYTF. The CDR3 nucleotides read TGTGCCAGCAGTTACATGGGGGCGCGGGTTGGCTATGGCTACACCTTC.

This rearrangement joins TRBV23-1 to TRBJ1-5; 9 bases align to TRBD1. TRBV23-1 is sorted into the ORF group, with uncertain function. J lost 5 bases, V lost 3 bases, and 17 bases had no gene match. The CDR3 extends over 19 amino acids. Written as DNA, the CDR3 is TGCGCCAGCAGTCATCCTCCGGGACAGGGTAAGGAAAGAGATCAGCCCCAGCATTTT. Residues: CASSHPPGQGKERDQPQHF.

The rearrangement links TRBV28 to TRBJ2-4; 9 bases line up with TRBD2. V shed 1 base and J 0 bases; nucleotides not matched to a gene: 16. Germline V gives CDR1 MDHEN, CDR2 SYDVKM. This CDR3 spans 21 amino acids. The CDR3 loop is CASSLSQTSGLTVLAKNIQYF. The DNA for the CDR3 is TGTGCCAGCAGTTTATCCCAAACTAGCGGGCTCACTGTACTAGCCAAAAACATTCAGTACTTC.

The chain carries TRBV12-3 or TRBV12-4 and TRBJ1-1; no clear D gene. The CDR3 is 13 amino acids. Trimming cost V 3 bases and J 2 bases, with 7 bases left between them. This chain's CDR3 is CASSFGRNTEAFF. The CDR3 coding sequence is TGTGCCAGCAGTTTTGGGAGAAACACTGAAGCTTTCTTT.

V gene TRBV6-5 combines with J gene TRBJ2-5, with D tentatively TRBD2 (5 bases). Trimming shortened V by 2 bases and J by 5 bases, and 15 bases separated the two germline ends. Germline V gene data show CDR1 as MNHEY and CDR2 as SVGAGI. The CDR3 is 15 residues long. The CDR3 region is CASSYSVASPETQYF. CDR3 nucleotide sequence: TGTGCCAGCAGTTACAGCGTGGCTAGCCCGGAGACCCAGTACTTC.

The table lists this clone with many counts. This chain links TRBV11-2 with TRBJ2-7, with 12 nucleotides matching TRBD2. With V trimmed by 5 bases and J by 2 bases, 7 bases remained unmatched. The CDR3 runs to 16 residues. Germline V lookup: CDR1 SGHAT, CDR2 FQNNGV. Here the CDR3 DNA reads TGTGCCAGCAGCGGGCGGACTAGCGGGACAGCCTACGAGCAGTACTTC. This codes for CASSGRTSGTAYEQYF.

The rearrangement uses TRBV4-1 and TRBJ2-3; TRBD2 matches 12 bases. The CDR3 spans 20 residues. In germline, CDR1 is MGHRA, CDR2 YSYEKL. The J segment lost 4 bases and the V segment lost 4 bases, leaving 18 bases of the junction unmatched. The CDR3 is CASSPQKTSGSRMVADTQYF. DNA for the CDR3: TGCGCCAGCAGCCCGCAGAAGACTAGCGGGAGTAGGATGGTAGCAGATACGCAGTATTTT.

This clone has a handful of counts. The V gene is TRBV27, the J gene TRBJ2-7; 8 bases align to TRBD2. This CDR3 is built from 15 residues. V lost 0 bases to trimming and J lost 6 bases; unmatched junction nucleotides: 7. Germline CDR1 and CDR2: MNHEY and SMNVEV (reference sequence). The CDR3 DNA is TGTGCCAGCAGTTTATCTGGGGGGAGCGGGGGCGAGCAGTACTTC. It codes for CASSLSGGSGGEQYF.

This rearrangement joins TRBV28 to TRBJ1-1, with TRBD1 as a possible D gene (5 bases). The CDR3 loop spans 14 amino acids. CDR1 and CDR2 (germline): MDHEN, SYDVKM. Trimming stripped 5 bases from V and 4 bases from J, with 14 bases between. In DNA, the CDR3 is TGTGCCAGCAGTCTCTTTGACAGACCCACTGAAGCTTTCTTT. Its translation is CASSLFDRPTEAFF.

With regard to this clone: Other DNA sequences in this specimen translate into the identical CDR3. The V and J genes are TRBV5-4 and TRBJ2-2; perhaps TRBD2 as D (5 bases). Germline CDR1 reads SGHNT; CDR2 reads YYREEE (reference sequence). This CDR3 has 13 amino acids. V was cut by 5 bases and J by 4 bases, with 9 bases left in between. The CDR3 reads CASRSRGTGELFF. DNA of the CDR3: TGTGCCAGCAGGTCCCGGGGCACCGGGGAGCTGTTTTTT. Full variable domain (outside the CDR3, taken from reference TRBV5-4 and TRBJ2-2): ETGVTQSPTHLIKTRGQQVTLRCSSQSGHNTVSWYQQALGQGPQFIFQYYREEENGRGNFPPRFSGLQFPNYSSELNVNALELDDSALYLCASRSRGTGELFFGEGSRLTVL.

The rearrangement links TRBV2 to TRBJ1-2, with 10 bases lining up with TRBD1. The CDR3 contains 15 residues. The J segment lost 8 bases and the V segment lost 7 bases, leaving 13 bases of the junction unmatched. Per germline, CDR1 SNHLY and CDR2 FYNNEI. CDR3 residues: CASTLDRGTSQGYTF. CDR3 in DNA: TGTGCCAGCACTTTGGACAGGGGGACGTCTCAGGGCTACACCTTC.

On this clone: Being one base from a much bigger clone, this may be a read error. The gene calls are TRBV7-8 and TRBJ1-2; a weak D match, TRBD1 (6 bases). The CDR3 has 13 amino acids. The germline gives CDR1 SGHVS, CDR2 FQNEAQ. V was clipped by 5 bases and J by 2 bases, with 9 bases between them. This CDR3 reads CASSETGNYGYTF. CDR3 nucleotides: TGTGCCAGCAGCGAAACAGGGAACTATGGCTACACCTTC.

The rearrangement uses TRBV18 and TRBJ2-2, with a possible D match to TRBD2 (6 bases). The V gene lost 6 bases and the J gene lost 7 bases, with 21 bases spanning the gap. The length of the CDR3 is 16 residues. Per germline, CDR1 KGHSH and CDR2 LQKENI. CDR3 DNA: TGTGCCAGCTCCATACGCGGAGGTCGGGAGTACGGGGAGCTGTTTTTT. This sequence encodes CASSIRGGREYGELFF.

This sequence joins TRBV24-1 and TRBJ1-2, with 8 bases matching TRBD1. The CDR3 sequence is 16 residues long. J gave up 6 bases and V 2 bases, and 10 bases lay outside the gene matches. The germline CDR1 and CDR2 sequences are KGHDR and SFDVKD. CDR3 loop: CATSDSPGQENHGYTF. The CDR3 DNA sequence: TGTGCCACCAGTGATTCCCCGGGACAGGAAAATCATGGCTACACCTTC.

V gene TRBV30 combines with J gene TRBJ1-2, with D perhaps matching TRBD1 (5 bases). CDR1 and CDR2 from the germline V gene are GTSNPN and SVGIG (reference sequence). This CDR3 region has 13 residues. The V gene lost 1 base and the J gene lost 8 bases, with 14 bases spanning the gap. The CDR3 here is CAWSGGIGGGYTF. For the CDR3, the DNA is TGTGCCTGGAGTGGAGGCATCGGGGGAGGCTACACCTTC.

The rearrangement uses TRBV7-9 and TRBJ1-6, with D tentatively TRBD1 (6 bases). The CDR3 runs to 18 residues. The germline V gene has CDR1 SEHNR and CDR2 FQNEAQ (reference sequence). Trimming shortened V by 2 bases and J by 8 bases, and 22 bases separated the two germline ends. The CDR3 DNA reads as TGTGCCAGCAGCTTACTCCCCTTACACTGGGGGCAGGATTCACCCCTCCACTTT. Amino acid sequence: CASSLLPLHWGQDSPLHF.

The V call is TRBV27, the J call TRBJ1-1; D gene ambiguous. Trimming pared 4 bases from V and 1 base from J, leaving 10 bases between. Germline CDR1 is MNHEY and CDR2 is SMNVEV (reference sequence). The CDR3 runs to 14 residues. The CDR3 DNA sequence: TGTGCCAGCAGTTCTCCGGGAGCGAACACTGAAGCTTTCTTT. Encoded protein: CASSSPGANTEAFF.

The V gene is TRBV5-1, the J gene TRBJ1-6, with a weak D call TRBD1 (6 bases). From germline, CDR1 is SGHRS and CDR2 YFSETQ. V was shortened by 1 base and J by 8 bases, with 13 bases between the two germline ends. There are 15 residues in the CDR3. The CDR3 sequence is CASSLNRQADSPLHF. The CDR3 nucleotides read TGCGCCAGCAGCTTGAACCGACAGGCTGATTCACCCCTCCACTTT.

The V gene is TRBV18, the J gene TRBJ2-3; D gene uncertain. Germline V gene sequence: CDR1 KGHSH, CDR2 LQKENI. The CDR3 runs 13 residues. Trimming took off 3 bases at V and 2 bases at J, with 6 bases between the two ends. CDR3 in DNA: TGTGCCAGCTCACCCCCCTTCACAGATACGCAGTATTTT. Translated: CASSPPFTDTQYF. Full variable domain (remainder filled in from reference TRBV18 and TRBJ2-3): NAGVMQNPRHLVRRRGQEARLRCSPMKGHSHVYWYRQLPEEGLKFMVYLQKENIIDESGMPKERFSAEFPKEGPSILRIQQVVRGDSAAYFCASSPPFTDTQYFGPGTRLTVL.

The gene calls are TRBV28 and TRBJ1-2, with TRBD1 matching 9 bases. With V trimmed by 3 bases and J by 3 bases, 2 bases remained unmatched. The CDR3 runs to 14 residues. Germline V gives CDR1 MDHEN, CDR2 SYDVKM. The chain's CDR3 is CASSFTGGYYGYTF. DNA for the CDR3: TGTGCCAGCAGTTTCACAGGGGGCTACTATGGCTACACCTTC.

This clone is a singleton in its sample. The chain couples TRBV21-1 to TRBJ1-2; the DNA was not compared with TRBD1, the D call given in the table. TRBV21-1 is tagged as a pseudogene. This CDR3 has 15 amino acids. CDR3 sequence (DNA): TGTGCCAGCAGCAAAGTCAAGGGACATAACTGTGGCTACACCTTC. Amino acid sequence: CASSKVKGHNCGYTF.

The chain recombines TRBV2 with TRBJ2-7; the D gene is possibly TRBD1 (6 bases). From germline, CDR1 is SNHLY and CDR2 FYNNEI. V was pared by 8 bases and J by 1 base, with 15 bases between. The CDR3 totals 14 residues. DNA for the CDR3: TGTGCCAGCCTGTCCCGGGACAAGTCCTACGAGCAGTACTTC. It yields the protein CASLSRDKSYEQYF.

The chain recombines TRBV7-6 with TRBJ2-5; TRBD1 matches at 9 bases. Germline-derived CDR1 and CDR2 are SGHVS and FNYEAQ. Unmatched junction bases numbered 5, after V lost 5 bases and J lost 1 base. The CDR3 runs 15 residues. CDR3: CASSKGQGVQETQYF. CDR3 bases: TGTGCCAGCAGCAAGGGACAGGGAGTCCAAGAGACCCAGTACTTC.

The CDR3 bases are TGCGCCAGCAGCTTGGGGCCGTCGGGAGTGAGTGGGGCCAACGTCCTGACTTTC. Translation: CASSLGPSGVSGANVLTF. V is TRBV5-1 and J is TRBJ2-6; possible D gene TRBD2, 6 bases. This CDR3 has 18 amino acids. Germline V gene sequence: CDR1 SGHRS, CDR2 YFSETQ. V dropped 0 bases and J dropped 3 bases, with 16 bases sitting between them.

V usage is TRBV19 and J usage is TRBJ2-5; D might be TRBD2 (5 bases). Trimming took off 7 bases at V and 9 bases at J, with 18 bases between the two ends. This CDR3 has 13 residues. Looked up from germline, CDR1 is LNHDA and CDR2 is SQIVND (reference sequence). The CDR3 sequence is CASKHSPEEAQYF. The CDR3 nucleotides are TGTGCCAGTAAGCACTCCCCGGAGGAGGCCCAGTACTTC.

The V gene is TRBV28, the J gene TRBJ1-2; 7 bases agree with TRBD1. J lost 5 bases, V lost 6 bases, and 6 bases had no gene match. The germline CDR1 and CDR2 sequences are MDHEN and SYDVKM. The CDR3 is 13 amino acids. In nucleotides, the CDR3 is TGTGCCAGCAGCTCCGGGACAGCATATGGCTACACCTTC. As protein: CASSSGTAYGYTF.